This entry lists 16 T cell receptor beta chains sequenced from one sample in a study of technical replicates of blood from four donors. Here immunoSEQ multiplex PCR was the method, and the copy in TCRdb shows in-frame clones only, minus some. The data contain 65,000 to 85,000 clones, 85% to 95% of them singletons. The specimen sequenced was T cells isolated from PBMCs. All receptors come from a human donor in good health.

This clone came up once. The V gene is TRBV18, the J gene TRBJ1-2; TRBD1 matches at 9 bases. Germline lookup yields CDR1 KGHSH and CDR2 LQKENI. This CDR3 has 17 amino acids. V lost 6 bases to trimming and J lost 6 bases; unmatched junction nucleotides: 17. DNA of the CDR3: TGTGCCAGCTCCCCTGTCTGGAAGGACAGGGGATCGGATGGCTACACCTTC. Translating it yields CASSPVWKDRGSDGYTF.

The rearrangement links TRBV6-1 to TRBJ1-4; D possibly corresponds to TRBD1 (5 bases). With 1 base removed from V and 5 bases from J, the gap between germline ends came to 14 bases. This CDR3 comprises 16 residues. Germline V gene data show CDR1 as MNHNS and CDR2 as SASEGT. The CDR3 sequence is CASSEGRRRGNEKLFF. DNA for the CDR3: TGTGCCAGCAGTGAAGGGCGGCGAAGGGGAAATGAAAAACTGTTTTTT.

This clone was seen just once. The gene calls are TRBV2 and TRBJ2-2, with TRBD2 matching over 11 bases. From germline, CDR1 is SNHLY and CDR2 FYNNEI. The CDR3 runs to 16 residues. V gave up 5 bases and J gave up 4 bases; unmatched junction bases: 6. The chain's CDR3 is CASSYTSGSGTGELFF. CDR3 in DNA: TGTGCCAGCAGTTACACTAGCGGGAGCGGCACCGGGGAGCTGTTTTTT.

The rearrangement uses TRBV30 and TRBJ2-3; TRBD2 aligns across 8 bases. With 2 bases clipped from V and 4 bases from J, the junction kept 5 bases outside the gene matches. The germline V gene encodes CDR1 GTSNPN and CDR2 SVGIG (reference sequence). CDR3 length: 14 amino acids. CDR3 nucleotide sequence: TGTGCCTGGAGTCGTAGCGGGATATCAGATACGCAGTATTTT. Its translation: CAWSRSGISDTQYF.

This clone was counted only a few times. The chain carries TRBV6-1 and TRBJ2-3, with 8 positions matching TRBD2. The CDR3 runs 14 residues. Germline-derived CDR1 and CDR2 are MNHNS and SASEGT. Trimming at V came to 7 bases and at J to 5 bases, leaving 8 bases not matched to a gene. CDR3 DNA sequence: TGTGCCAGCATCTATAGCGGGAAATTAGATACGCAGTATTTT. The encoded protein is CASIYSGKLDTQYF.

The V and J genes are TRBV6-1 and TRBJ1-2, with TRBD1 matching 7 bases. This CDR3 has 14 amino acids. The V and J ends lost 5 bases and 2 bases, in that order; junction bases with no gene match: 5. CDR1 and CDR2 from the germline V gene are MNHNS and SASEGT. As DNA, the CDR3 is TGTGCCAGCAGTTTAGAGGGACAGAACTATGGCTACACCTTC. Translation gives CASSLEGQNYGYTF.

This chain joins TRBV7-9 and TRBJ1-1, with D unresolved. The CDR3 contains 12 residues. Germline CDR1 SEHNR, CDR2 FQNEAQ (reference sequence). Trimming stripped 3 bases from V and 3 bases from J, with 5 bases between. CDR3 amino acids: CASSFGDTEAFF. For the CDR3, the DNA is TGTGCCAGCAGCTTCGGAGACACTGAAGCTTTCTTT.

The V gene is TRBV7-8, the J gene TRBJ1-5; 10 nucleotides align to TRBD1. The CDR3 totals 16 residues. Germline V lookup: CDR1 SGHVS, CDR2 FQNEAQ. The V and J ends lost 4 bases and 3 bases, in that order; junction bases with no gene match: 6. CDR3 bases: TGTGCCAGCAGCTCATCAGGGACAGGGGTCAATCAGCCCCAGCATTTT. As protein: CASSSSGTGVNQPQHF.

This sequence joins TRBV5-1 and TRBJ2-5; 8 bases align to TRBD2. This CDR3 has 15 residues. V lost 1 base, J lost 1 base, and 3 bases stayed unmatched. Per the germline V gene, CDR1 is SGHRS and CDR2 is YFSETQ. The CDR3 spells CASSLRGGFQETQYF. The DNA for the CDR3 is TGCGCCAGCAGCTTGCGGGGGGGTTTCCAAGAGACCCAGTACTTC.

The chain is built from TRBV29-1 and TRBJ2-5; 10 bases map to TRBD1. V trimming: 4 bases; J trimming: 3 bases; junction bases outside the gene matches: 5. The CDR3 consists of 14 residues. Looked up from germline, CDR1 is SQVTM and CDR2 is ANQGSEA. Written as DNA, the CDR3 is TGCAGCGTTGGACAGGGGGCCGGCGAAGAGACCCAGTACTTC. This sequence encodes CSVGQGAGEETQYF.

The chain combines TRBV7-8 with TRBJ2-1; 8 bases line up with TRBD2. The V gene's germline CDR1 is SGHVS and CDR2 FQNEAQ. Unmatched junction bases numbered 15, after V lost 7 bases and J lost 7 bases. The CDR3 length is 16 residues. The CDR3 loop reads CASTRYEAGVANEQFF. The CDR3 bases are TGTGCCAGCACCCGATATGAAGCGGGAGTCGCTAATGAGCAGTTCTTC.

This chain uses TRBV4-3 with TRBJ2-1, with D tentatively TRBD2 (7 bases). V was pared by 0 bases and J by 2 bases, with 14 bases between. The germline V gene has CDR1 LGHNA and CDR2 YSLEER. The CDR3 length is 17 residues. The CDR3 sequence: CASSQDPEGGTYNEQFF. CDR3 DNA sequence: TGCGCCAGCAGCCAAGACCCGGAGGGGGGGACCTACAATGAGCAGTTCTTC.

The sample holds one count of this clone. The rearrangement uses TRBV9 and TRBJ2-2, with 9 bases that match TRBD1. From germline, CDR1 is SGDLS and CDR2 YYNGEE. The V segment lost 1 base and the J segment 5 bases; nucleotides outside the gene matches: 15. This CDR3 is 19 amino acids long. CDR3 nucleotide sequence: TGTGCCAGCAGCGTACGAGTGTGGGGACAGGGTCTGAATACCGGGGAGCTGTTTTTT. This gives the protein CASSVRVWGQGLNTGELFF.

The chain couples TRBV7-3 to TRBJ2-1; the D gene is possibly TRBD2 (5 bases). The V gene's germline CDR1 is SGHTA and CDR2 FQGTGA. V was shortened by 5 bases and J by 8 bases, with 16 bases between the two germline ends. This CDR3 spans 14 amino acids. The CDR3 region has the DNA TGTGCCAGCAGCCGAGGGTCCGTAGGTCATGAGCAGTTCTTC. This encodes CASSRGSVGHEQFF. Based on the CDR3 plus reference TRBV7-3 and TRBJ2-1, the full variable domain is GAGVSQTPSNKVTEKGKYVELRCDPISGHTALYWYRQSLGQGPEFLIYFQGTGAADDSGLPNDRFFAVRPEGSVSTLKIQRTERGDSAVYLCASSRGSVGHEQFFGPGTRLTVL.

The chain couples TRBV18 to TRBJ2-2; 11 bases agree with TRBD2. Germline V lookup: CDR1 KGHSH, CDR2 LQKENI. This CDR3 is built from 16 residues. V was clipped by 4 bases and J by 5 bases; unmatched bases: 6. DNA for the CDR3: TGTGCCAGCTCACTAAACCTAGCGGGAGGAACCGGGGAGCTGTTTTTT. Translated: CASSLNLAGGTGELFF.

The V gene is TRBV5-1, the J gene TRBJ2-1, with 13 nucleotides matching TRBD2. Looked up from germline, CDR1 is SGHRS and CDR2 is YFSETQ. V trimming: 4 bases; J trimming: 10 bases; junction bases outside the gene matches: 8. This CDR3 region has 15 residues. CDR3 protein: CASSLRTSGSREQFF. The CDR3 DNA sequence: TGCGCCAGCAGCCTCAGGACTAGCGGGAGTCGCGAGCAGTTCTTC.